This TCR beta chain was retrieved from a study of T-cell memory formation after mild COVID-19. This CDR3 has 12 residues. Germline V gene data show CDR1 as SGHDT and CDR2 as YYEEEE. V was cut by 3 bases and J by 3 bases, with 7 bases left in between. Whole-study results and caveats: Shrinking CD4+ clones resided mostly in CM and EM, and CD8+ ones in EMRA.

Each CDR3 protein gets one entry after TCRdb re-called the 5' RACE reads with MiXCR. The sample includes about 610,000 distinct CDR3 sequences, 15% to 20% of them seen just once. The sample holds a few counts of this clonotype. What it recognizes is unknown. The TCR originated in an adult woman who had mild COVID-19 (a few samples of this study predate the infection). Cell type and time point are not known. The chain has TRBV5-6 and TRBJ2-7; D is unclear. Sequencing input: PBMCs or a T cell subset sorted from them (not recorded which). The CDR3 DNA reads TGTGCCAGCAGCTCCATTTTCTACGAGCAGTACTTC. This codes for CASSSIFYEQYF.